The clone carrying this TCR beta chain was recorded only once. Its antigen remains unknown. This record belongs to a study of T cells in Graves' hyperthyroidism and ophthalmopathy. Whole-study results and caveats: Ophthalmopathy and stable hyperthyroidism were separated by a 13 V-J model. Most clonotypes expanded in the thyroid (above 0.001) were also present in blood. Before onset, ophthalmopathy was predicted by the model a median approximately 6.6 months earlier.

Authors of the study amplified TCR beta CDR3 regions from RNA transcripts. The HTBI primer set served for first-round RT-PCR of the TCR CDR3. In TCRdb, the multiplex PCR reads were re-called with MiXCR into one record per CDR3 protein. Found here are about 660,000 distinct CDR3 sequences, less than 45% of them singletons; the top ten hold 7% to 7.5%. Used for diagnoses were clinical symptoms, serum thyroxine and TRAb, thyroid ultrasound and orbital computed tomography. This clonotype originated in an adult man with Graves' disease, either hyperthyroidism or ophthalmopathy (not recorded which). The sample comprised peripheral blood or thyroid tissue (not recorded which).

The CDR3 loop reads CASSQEESAIGTQYF. Written as DNA, the CDR3 is TGTGCCAGCAGCCAAGAGGAGTCCGCAATAGGGACCCAGTACTTC. V and J are TRBV7-9 and TRBJ2-5; no definite D call. V was shortened by 5 bases and J by 7 bases, with 20 bases between the two germline ends. Per the germline V gene, CDR1 is SEHNR and CDR2 is FQNEAQ (reference sequence). CDR3 size: 15 residues. The full variable domain, rest sourced from reference TRBV7-9 and TRBJ2-5, is DTGVSQNPRHKITKRGQNVTFRCDPISEHNRLYWYRQTLGQGPEFLTYFQNEAQLEKSRLLSDRFSAERPKGSFSTLEIQRTEQGDSAMYLCASSQEESAIGTQYFGPGTRLLVL.